The 5 T cell receptor beta chains given below trace back to one sample, sequenced in a study of PD-1 blockade in classical Hodgkin lymphoma. Profiled with immunoSEQ multiplex PCR; TCRdb holds only in-frame clones, not every one. The table has more than 140,000 clones, nearly 80% seen once. No patient escaped relapse after autologous stem cell transplantation, and brentuximab vedotin exposure varied. Sample: peripheral blood mononuclear cells (PBMCs), taken before the second cycle of nivolumab. These receptors originate from a human donor with classical Hodgkin lymphoma.

This clone has more than one count but fewer than ten. Other DNA variants within this sample encode the same CDR3. This chain links TRBV9 with TRBJ2-1, with 8 bases aligning to TRBD2. Germline V lookup: CDR1 SGDLS, CDR2 YYNGEE. The ends lost 1 base at V and 8 bases at J; junction bases unmatched: 8. CDR3 length equals 15 residues. As DNA, the CDR3 is TGTGCCAGCAGCGTAACTAGCGGACCCAGCGATGAGCAGTTCTTC. Amino acid sequence: CASSVTSGPSDEQFF.

The chain uses TRBV10-3 and TRBJ2-1; D is ambiguous. Per the germline V gene, CDR1 is ENHRY and CDR2 is SYGVKD. V was shortened by 3 bases and J by 8 bases, with 5 bases between the two germline ends. This CDR3 has 11 residues. The CDR3 nucleotides are TGTGCCATCAGTGACAGCTATGAGCAGTTCTTC. Translated: CAISDSYEQFF.

Comments on this clone: Other DNA sequences within the sample encode an identical CDR3. This sequence joins TRBV10-3 and TRBJ1-2; D is perhaps TRBD1 (5 bases). In germline, CDR1 is ENHRY, CDR2 SYGVKD. The CDR3 contains 14 residues. Trimming took 0 bases from V and 2 from J, leaving 7 bases between them. This chain's CDR3 is CAISESAGNYGYTF. Written as DNA, the CDR3 is TGTGCCATCAGTGAGTCGGCAGGGAACTATGGCTACACCTTC.

The chain uses TRBV19 and TRBJ2-3; no firm D call. CDR3 length: 14 residues. V lost 6 bases to trimming and J lost 9 bases, with 19 bases between them. CDR1 is LNHDA and CDR2 is SQIVND in the germline V gene (reference sequence). The CDR3 sequence is CASSPAGVEDTQYF. The CDR3 DNA sequence: TGTGCCAGTAGCCCCGCCGGCGTCGAAGACACGCAGTATTTT.

The chain joins TRBV6-6 to TRBJ2-5; D gene ambiguous. Germline loops: CDR1 MNHNY, CDR2 SVGAGI (reference sequence). The V and J ends lost 11 bases and 0 bases respectively, with 16 bases between them. There are 14 residues in the CDR3. The CDR3 nucleotides are TGTGCCGTTCGTAGACGGAGTTACCAAGAGACCCAGTACTTC. This translates into CAVRRRSYQETQYF.